This T cell receptor beta chain appears in the sequencing data of a study of cytomegalovirus exposure and HLA in healthy donors. The PCR made use of 60 Vbeta and 13 Jbeta primers. Repertoires were generated with immunoSEQ multiplex PCR, while TCRdb's copy carries only in-frame clones and drops some. The data contain about 160,000 clones, about four fifths of them singletons. V was clipped by 11 bases and J by 0 bases, with 17 bases between them. The CDR3 runs to 15 residues. Germline V CDR1 and CDR2: LNHDA, SQIVND (reference sequence). Findings and caveats of the study: In vitro assays verified that a few CMV-associated chains recognized CMV antigens specifically. In a later analysis, productive TCRs from donors in an Asian-associated ancestry cluster reportedly carried fewer N-insertions than the cohort mean. In a later analysis, more than 15,000 TCR beta sequences were associated with HLA alleles at 0.05 false discovery rate. In a later analysis, most CMV-associated TCR beta chains appeared HLA-restricted.

About this clone itself: Its antigen is currently unknown.

The sequencing sample was made of PBMCs. The TCR was taken from a man aged 30 to 45 in good health and CMV-seronegative. The gene calls are TRBV19 and TRBJ1-5, with D hard to call. The CDR3 DNA follows: TGTGCCCCTATGGTTCGGGGAAATAGCAATCAGCCCCAGCATTTT. Translation gives CAPMVRGNSNQPQHF.